One T cell receptor (beta chain) is described in this entry. Trimming stripped 3 bases from V and 0 bases from J, with 15 bases between. The CDR3 consists of 17 residues. The germline V gene has CDR1 MDHEN and CDR2 SYDVKM. This sample stems from a study of PD-L1 blockade in urothelial cancer. Data came from immunoSEQ multiplex PCR; TCRdb stores just in-frame clones and leaves some out. The profile shows tens of thousands of clones, about 90% of them singletons. Noted time point: pretreatment peripheral blood. The rearrangement links TRBV28 to TRBJ1-3; D uncertain. This specimen consisted of PBMCs, obtained around atezolizumab (anti-PD-L1) treatment. The sequence was obtained from a man aged 55 to 70 with urothelial cancer. The CDR3 nucleotides read TGTGCCAGCAGTTTGCGGCGGGCAGGCTTCTCTGGAAACACCATATATTTT. It yields the protein CASSLRRAGFSGNTIYF.